The clone carrying this TCR beta chain was recorded many times. These data belong to a study of HIV-infected patients and healthy controls. Whole blood was used without fractionation, so all unsorted peripheral T cells were included. There are 16 residues in the CDR3. The J segment lost 6 bases and the V segment lost 7 bases, leaving 17 bases of the junction unmatched. Germline CDR1 is MNHEY and CDR2 is SVGAGI. Alpha and beta constant-region primers primed reverse transcription of 400 to 500 ng RNA. Each of the alpha and beta chains got its own library through chain-specific third strand synthesis with indices. TCRdb fed the 5' RACE reads into MiXCR, producing one record per CDR3 protein. The top ten hold roughly 2.7% of the sample, which has 15,000 to 20,000 distinct CDR3 sequences, almost 9% seen once.

The receptor's source is an adult in good health. The rearrangement links TRBV6-5 to TRBJ2-7, with TRBD1 identical over 8 bases. Sequenced material: blood. The CDR3 loop is CASMGPLPDRGCEQYF. DNA for the CDR3: TGTGCCAGCATGGGTCCGTTGCCCGACAGGGGCTGCGAGCAGTACTTC.